This record covers a single T cell receptor (beta chain). The CDR3 sequence is 14 residues long. CDR1 and CDR2 (germline): LNHDA, SQIVND (reference sequence). V lost 7 bases to trimming and J lost 2 bases, with 13 bases between them. The data derive from a study of blood T cell repertoires in COVID-19. Sequenced by immunoSEQ multiplex PCR; TCRdb stores in-frame clones only, minus some. The repertoire has 150,000 to 200,000 clones, roughly 80% of them found once; the top ten carry 2.8%. This chain joins TRBV19 and TRBJ2-3; maybe TRBD1 (5 bases). This TCR derives from a man aged 70 or older with acute or convalescent COVID-19. Sequences were obtained from peripheral blood. CDR3 coding DNA: TGTGCCAGTACAGGGCCCTCTTCCACAGATACGCAGTATTTT. It is translated as CASTGPSSTDTQYF. The whole variable domain, remainder taken from reference TRBV19 and TRBJ2-3, is DGGITQSPKYLFRKEGQNVTLSCEQNLNHDAMYWYRQDPGQGLRLIYYSQIVNDFQKGDIAEGYSVSREKKESFPLTVTSAQKNPTAFYLCASTGPSSTDTQYFGPGTRLTVL.